The next 20 T cell receptor beta chains were all read from a single sample in a study of T cells in Graves' hyperthyroidism and ophthalmopathy. RNA transcripts were the template for amplifying TCR beta CDR3 regions. TCR CDR3 regions were first amplified by RT-PCR with HTBI primers. One entry per CDR3 protein results from TCRdb running MiXCR on the multiplex PCR reads. The data contain roughly 420,000 distinct CDR3 sequences, roughly an eighth of them singletons. The sample comprised blood. These receptors were collected from a woman aged 18-29 years with Graves' hyperthyroidism.

In the case of this clonotype: Being one base from a much bigger clone, this may be a read error. This sequence joins TRBV6-1 and TRBJ2-1; 13 bases map to TRBD2. Looked up from germline, CDR1 is MNHNS and CDR2 is SASEGT. Trimming took 5 bases from V and 1 from J; bases not matched to a gene: 8. This CDR3 is 18 amino acids long. For the CDR3, the DNA is TGTGCCAGCAGTCTTGGACTAGCGGGAGTTGGTTCCTACAATGAGCAGTTCTTC. This encodes CASSLGLAGVGSYNEQFF.

This clonotype was counted between two and nine times. The chain links TRBV7-9 to TRBJ2-7, with D maybe TRBD2 (5 bases). This CDR3 comprises 13 residues. Germline V lookup: CDR1 SEHNR, CDR2 FQNEAQ (reference sequence). V shed 6 bases and J shed 2 bases, with 11 bases lying between them. The CDR3 DNA sequence: TGTGCCAGCAGTAAACTAGAAACCTACGAGCAGTACTTC. As protein: CASSKLETYEQYF.

A few counts support this clonotype. A much larger clone differs from this one at a single base, so this may be a read error. The chain carries TRBV9 and TRBJ2-7; TRBD2 matches 8 bases. TRBJ2-1 matches the DNA end more closely, so the J call is doubtful. Germline-derived CDR1 and CDR2 are SGDLS and YYNGEE. CDR3 size: 16 residues. CDR3 sequence (DNA): TGTGCCAGCAGCGACCAGCGACTAGCGCGCTCCTACGAGCAGTTCTTC. Residues: CASSDQRLARSYEQFF.

This clonotype was picked up a small number of times. In nucleotides, the CDR3 is TGTGCCAGCAGTGACGAGGTTCGGCGGGGCTACACCTTC. Translating it yields CASSDEVRRGYTF. The chain links TRBV2 to TRBJ1-2; D unclear. This CDR3 region has 13 residues. V was trimmed by 3 bases and J by 8 bases, leaving 13 bases between them. Germline values: CDR1 SNHLY, CDR2 FYNNEI.

This clonotype was recorded many times. This chain links TRBV20-1 with TRBJ2-5, with TRBD2 matching over 8 bases. Germline CDR1 and CDR2: DFQATT and SNEGSKA (reference sequence). V was pared by 0 bases and J by 2 bases, with 5 bases of the junction left unmatched. The CDR3 sequence is 15 residues long. CDR3 DNA: TGCAGTGCTAGAGATGCGGGAGGACGACAAGAGACCCAGTACTTC. Amino acid sequence: CSARDAGGRQETQYF.

The genes are TRBV6-1 and TRBJ2-7; TRBD2 matches at 9 bases. The germline V gene encodes CDR1 MNHNS and CDR2 SASEGT. V lost 8 bases, J lost 2 bases, and 10 bases stayed unmatched. This CDR3 comprises 15 residues. Written as DNA, the CDR3 is TGTGCCAGCGGAGAGGTATTAGCGGGAGCCTACGAGCAGTACTTC. Translation: CASGEVLAGAYEQYF.

This clonotype was detected ten times or more. The V call is TRBV7-8, the J call TRBJ2-1; D not certain. Between the trimmed V and J ends, which lost 5 bases and 9 bases, there was a span of 8 bases. Per germline, CDR1 SGHVS and CDR2 FQNEAQ. The CDR3 totals 11 residues. For the CDR3, the DNA is TGTGCCAGCAGCCCCGATCCTGAGCAGTTCTTC. Its translation is CASSPDPEQFF.

This clonotype has ten or more counts. J is TRBJ1-2 and V is TRBV5-1; TRBD1 aligns across 7 bases. The germline V gene has CDR1 SGHRS and CDR2 YFSETQ. J was trimmed by 5 bases and V by 2 bases; bases with no gene match: 6. This CDR3 has 14 residues. The CDR3 DNA reads as TGCGCCAGCAGCTTTGGACAGGATTGGTATGGCTACACCTTC. Amino acid sequence: CASSFGQDWYGYTF.

This clonotype was observed many times. The CDR3 here is CSALKTGEGGYTF. The CDR3 DNA is TGCAGTGCCTTAAAGACAGGGGAAGGAGGCTACACCTTC. The chain employs TRBV20-1 and TRBJ1-2; 8 bases fit TRBD1. The CDR3 has 13 residues. Unmatched junction bases numbered 11, after V lost 6 bases and J lost 8 bases. Germline V CDR1 and CDR2: DFQATT, SNEGSKA (reference sequence).

There are many counts of this clonotype. The rearrangement links TRBV20-1 to TRBJ2-7, with 8 bases that match TRBD1. The CDR3 has 15 amino acids. Germline V lookup: CDR1 DFQATT, CDR2 SNEGSKA (reference sequence). The V and J ends lost 6 bases and 2 bases, in that order; junction bases with no gene match: 12. This CDR3 reads CSASQSRGRTYEQYF. CDR3 DNA sequence: TGCAGTGCGTCACAAAGCAGGGGGCGAACCTACGAGCAGTACTTC.

This clonotype was seen once. In DNA form, the CDR3 reads TGTGCCAGTAGTATAGAAGGGGGCGTCTCTGGAAAACTGTTTTTT. It encodes CASSIEGGVSGKLFF. The chain recombines TRBV19 with TRBJ1-4, with 7 bases identical to TRBD1. This CDR3 is built from 15 residues. Germline CDR1 LNHDA, CDR2 SQIVND (reference sequence). The V gene end was trimmed by 0 bases and the J gene end by 10 bases; junction bases not matched to a gene: 8.

This chain uses TRBV24-1 with TRBJ2-3; the D is unclear. From germline, CDR1 is KGHDR and CDR2 SFDVKD. The CDR3 runs 13 residues. Trimming removed 5 bases at V and 3 bases at J, with 8 bases between. The CDR3 region is CATSVTETDTQYF. The CDR3 DNA follows: TGTGCCACCAGTGTGACGGAAACAGATACGCAGTATTTT.

At least ten counts were recorded for this clonotype. The chain is built from TRBV9 and TRBJ2-1; 12 positions agree with TRBD2. This CDR3 has 16 residues. Germline-derived CDR1 and CDR2 are SGDLS and YYNGEE. V gave up 3 bases and J gave up 3 bases; unmatched junction bases: 4. The CDR3 coding sequence is TGTGCCAGCAGCGCAAAGGGACTAGCGGGCTACAATGAGCAGTTCTTC. It yields the protein CASSAKGLAGYNEQFF.

This clonotype was counted many times. The chain has TRBV3-1 and TRBJ2-7; 11 bases are a match to TRBD2. Germline V CDR1 and CDR2: LGHDT, YNNKEL (reference sequence). The CDR3 length is 15 residues. Trimming at V came to 4 bases and at J to 3 bases, leaving 5 bases not matched to a gene. The CDR3 is CASSLTSGNDYEQYF. In nucleotides, the CDR3 is TGTGCCAGCAGCCTGACTAGCGGGAATGACTACGAGCAGTACTTC.

This chain connects TRBV4-1 to TRBJ1-2; no clear D. Germline CDR1 is MGHRA and CDR2 is YSYEKL. Trimming left V 0 bases short and J 2 bases short, with 7 bases between. The CDR3 has 14 residues. CDR3 region: CASSQEWQNYGYTF. DNA for the CDR3: TGCGCCAGCAGCCAAGAATGGCAGAACTATGGCTACACCTTC.

This clonotype was seen ten or more times. The V gene is TRBV28, the J gene TRBJ2-7; a weak D match, TRBD2 (6 bases). The CDR3 is 13 residues long. Trimming cost V 6 bases and J 5 bases, with 14 bases left between them. Per the germline V gene, CDR1 is MDHEN and CDR2 is SYDVKM. The CDR3 DNA reads TGTGCCAGCAGGCCGGGAGTGGTCCACGAGCAGTACTTC. It yields the protein CASRPGVVHEQYF.

This clonotype was recorded many times. The genes are TRBV6-1 and TRBJ2-5; D remains ambiguous. The CDR3 is 13 amino acids. The germline V and J ends were trimmed by 5 bases and 10 bases, with 17 bases remaining between them. The germline gives CDR1 MNHNS, CDR2 SASEGT. The CDR3 DNA reads as TGTGCCAGCAGTCCGGACCCCGACCAGCTCCAGTACTTC. Amino acids: CASSPDPDQLQYF.

V is TRBV7-2 and J is TRBJ2-7, with TRBD2 matching over 14 bases. This CDR3 has 16 residues. J lost 6 bases, V lost 5 bases, and 9 bases had no gene match. Germline CDR1 SGHTA, CDR2 FQGNSA. CDR3 bases: TGTGCCAGCAGCCCTGAGGGACTAGCGGGAGCTGGCGAGCAGTACTTC. Its translation is CASSPEGLAGAGEQYF.

This rearrangement joins TRBV6-5 to TRBJ1-6; D is undetermined. The length of the CDR3 is 12 residues. Per germline, CDR1 MNHEY and CDR2 SVGAGI. V shed 1 base and J shed 9 bases, with 4 bases lying between them. CDR3 amino acids: CASSYWGSPLHF. The DNA for the CDR3 is TGTGCCAGCAGTTACTGGGGTTCACCCCTCCACTTT.

In this sample, this clonotype turned up once. The rearrangement joins TRBV28 to TRBJ1-2; tentatively, D is TRBD1 (5 bases). This CDR3 has 12 residues. With 2 bases removed from V and 8 bases from J, the gap between germline ends came to 9 bases. Germline lookup yields CDR1 MDHEN and CDR2 SYDVKM. The CDR3 region is CASSLNRLGYTF. CDR3 bases: TGTGCCAGCAGTTTAAACAGGTTGGGCTACACCTTC.